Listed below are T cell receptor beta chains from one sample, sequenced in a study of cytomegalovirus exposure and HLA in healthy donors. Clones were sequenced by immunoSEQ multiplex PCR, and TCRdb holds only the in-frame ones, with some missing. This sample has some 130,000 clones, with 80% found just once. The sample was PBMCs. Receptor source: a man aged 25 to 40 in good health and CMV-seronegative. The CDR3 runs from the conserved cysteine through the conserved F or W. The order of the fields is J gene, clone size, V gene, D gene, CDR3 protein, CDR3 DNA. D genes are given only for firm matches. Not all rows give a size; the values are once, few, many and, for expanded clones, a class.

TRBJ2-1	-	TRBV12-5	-	CASGLVPGAYNEQFF	TGTGCTAGTGGTTTGGTACCCGGGGCCTACAATGAGCAGTTCTTC
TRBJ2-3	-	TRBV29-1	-	CSASVRTDTQYF	TGCAGCGCCTCGGTTCGCACAGATACGCAGTATTTT
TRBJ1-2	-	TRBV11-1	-	CASSLGSRGYTF	TGTGCCAGCAGCTTAGGAAGTCGGGGCTACACCTTC
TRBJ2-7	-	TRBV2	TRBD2	CASRKLAYEQYF	TGTGCCAGCAGAAAACTAGCGTACGAGCAGTACTTC
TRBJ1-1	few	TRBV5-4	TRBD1	CASSSPGDRGGGEAFF	TGTGCCAGCAGCTCACCGGGGGACAGGGGAGGAGGTGAAGCTTTCTTT
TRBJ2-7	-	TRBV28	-	CASSSSDTQGVYEQYF	TGTGCCAGCAGTTCCTCGGACACCCAAGGTGTATACGAGCAGTACTTC
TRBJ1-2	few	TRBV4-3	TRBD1	CASSQAGQGFYGYPF	TGCGCCAGCAGCCAAGCGGGACAGGGGTTTTATGGCTACCCCTTC
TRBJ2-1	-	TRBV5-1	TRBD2	CASSLETSGSSYNEQFF	TGCGCCAGCAGCCTTGAGACTAGCGGGAGCTCCTACAATGAGCAGTTCTTC
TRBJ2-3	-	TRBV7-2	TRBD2	CASSEPGTSGRLADTQYF	TGTGCCAGCAGCGAGCCAGGGACTAGCGGGAGGTTAGCAGATACGCAGTATTTT
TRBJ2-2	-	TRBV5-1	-	CASSLGELAGELFF	TGCGCCAGCAGCTTGGGGGAGTTGGCCGGGGAGCTGTTTTTT
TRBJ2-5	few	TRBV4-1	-	CASSQGPGETQYF	TGCGCCAGCAGCCAAGGGCCGGGGGAGACCCAGTACTTC
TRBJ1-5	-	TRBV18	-	CASSPSGGRTNQPQHF	TGTGCCAGCTCACCATCGGGGGGCAGAACAAATCAGCCCCAGCATTTT
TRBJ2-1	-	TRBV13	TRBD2	CASSHRLAGAPEQFF	TGTGCCAGCAGCCATAGACTAGCGGGAGCCCCTGAGCAGTTCTTC
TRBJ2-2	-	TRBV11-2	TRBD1	CASSPGTAHNTGELFF	TGTGCCAGCAGCCCGGGGACAGCCCATAACACCGGGGAGCTGTTTTTT
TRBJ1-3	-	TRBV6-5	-	CASSRTANGGNTIYF	TGTGCCAGCAGCCGGACAGCAAACGGGGGAAACACCATATATTTT
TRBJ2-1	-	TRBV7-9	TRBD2	CASSLALSGSSYNEQFF	TGTGCCAGCAGCTTAGCCCTCAGCGGGAGCTCCTACAATGAGCAGTTCTTC
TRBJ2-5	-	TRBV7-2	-	CASSPRGIKETQYF	TGTGCCAGCAGCCCCCGGGGTATCAAAGAGACCCAGTACTTC
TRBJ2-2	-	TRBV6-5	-	CASKPTGHTGELFF	TGTGCCAGCAAACCCACAGGGCACACCGGGGAGCTGTTTTTT
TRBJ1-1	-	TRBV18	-	CASSPRQRNTEAFF	TGTGCCAGCTCACCCCGCCAGCGGAACACTGAAGCTTTCTTT
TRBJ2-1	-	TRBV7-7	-	CASSLGGVNEQFF	TGTGCTAGCAGCTTAGGGGGAGTGAATGAGCAGTTCTTC
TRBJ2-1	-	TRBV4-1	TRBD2	CASSLRGLVFNEQFF	TGCGCCAGCAGCCTTAGAGGACTAGTATTCAATGAGCAGTTCTTC
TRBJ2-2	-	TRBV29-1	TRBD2	CSTRLAGVGELFF	TGCAGCACAAGACTAGCGGGAGTCGGGGAGCTGTTTTTT
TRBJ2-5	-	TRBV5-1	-	CASSRRLAKTQYF	TGCGCCAGCAGCCGGCGGCTAGCAAAGACCCAGTACTTC
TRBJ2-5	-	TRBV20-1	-	CSARDSETQYF	TGCAGTGCTAGGGACAGCGAGACCCAGTACTTC
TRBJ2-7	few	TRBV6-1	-	CASSEPGHLYEQYF	TGTGCCAGCAGTGAACCGGGACACCTCTACGAGCAGTACTTC
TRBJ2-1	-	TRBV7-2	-	CASSLLDYEQFF	TGTGCCAGCAGCTTATTGGACTATGAGCAGTTCTTC
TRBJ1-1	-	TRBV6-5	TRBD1	CASGVGGTENTEAFF	TGTGCCAGCGGGGTAGGAGGGACAGAAAACACTGAAGCTTTCTTT
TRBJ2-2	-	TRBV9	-	CASSPNTGELFF	TGTGCCAGCAGCCCTAACACCGGGGAGCTGTTTTTT
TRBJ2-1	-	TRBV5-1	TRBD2	CASSTIAGGSYNEQFF	TGCGCCAGCAGCACAATAGCGGGAGGATCCTACAATGAGCAGTTCTTC
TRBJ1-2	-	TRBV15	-	CATSRDRVTDQGRGYTF	TGTGCCACCAGCAGAGATCGGGTGACAGATCAGGGAAGGGGCTACACCTTC
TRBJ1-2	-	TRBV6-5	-	CASSYSGLGASYGYTF	TGTGCCAGCAGTTACTCAGGGCTGGGGGCGAGCTATGGCTACACCTTC
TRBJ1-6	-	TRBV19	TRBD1	CASRGLDRGSYNSPLHF	TGTGCCAGTAGGGGCCTCGACAGGGGGTCCTATAATTCACCCCTCCACTTT
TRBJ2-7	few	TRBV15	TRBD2	CATSREPSGFPDYEQYF	TGTGCCACCAGCAGAGAACCTAGCGGATTCCCAGACTACGAGCAGTACTTC
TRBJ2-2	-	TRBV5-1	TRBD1	CASSPDRRNTGELFF	TGCGCCAGCAGCCCGGACAGGAGGAACACCGGGGAGCTGTTTTTT
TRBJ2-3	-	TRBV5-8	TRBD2	CASSLVGLAGEDTQYF	TGTGCCAGCAGCTTGGTGGGACTAGCGGGAGAAGATACGCAGTATTTT
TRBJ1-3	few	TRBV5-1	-	CASRDTRTVSGNTIYF	TGCGCCAGCCGGGACACCAGAACCGTCTCTGGAAACACCATATATTTT
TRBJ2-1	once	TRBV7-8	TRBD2	CASSLVPAGVSYNEQFF	TGTGCCAGCAGCTTAGTCCCGGCGGGAGTGTCCTACAATGAGCAGTTCTTC
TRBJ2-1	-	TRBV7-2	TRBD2	CASSLVSGRFSEQFF	TGTGCCAGCAGCTTAGTTAGCGGGAGATTCAGTGAGCAGTTCTTC
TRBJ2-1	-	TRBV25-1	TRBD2	CASSVPGLAGGGEQFF	TGTGCCAGCAGTGTACCGGGACTAGCGGGAGGTGGTGAGCAGTTCTTC
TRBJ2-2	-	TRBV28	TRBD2	CASKQEAIAGGPRELFF	TGTGCCAGCAAACAAGAAGCGATAGCGGGAGGGCCACGGGAGCTGTTTTTT
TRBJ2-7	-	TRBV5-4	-	CASSFSTAKGSEQYF	TGTGCCAGCAGCTTTTCCACCGCCAAGGGGTCCGAGCAGTACTTC
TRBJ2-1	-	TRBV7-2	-	CASSGSTTIEQFF	TGTGCCAGCAGCGGATCCACTACAATTGAGCAGTTCTTC
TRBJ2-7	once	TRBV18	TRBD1	CASSPGTGGRYEQYF	TGTGCCAGCTCACCCGGGACAGGGGGCAGGTACGAGCAGTACTTC
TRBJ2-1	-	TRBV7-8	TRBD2	CASSTRLLAGPGNEQFF	TGTGCCAGCAGCACGCGGCTACTAGCGGGACCCGGCAATGAGCAGTTCTTC
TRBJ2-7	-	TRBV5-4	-	CASSSAKGGSYEQYF	TGTGCCAGCAGCTCCGCGAAGGGAGGCTCCTACGAGCAGTACTTC
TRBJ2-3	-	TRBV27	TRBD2	CASSLGTSGSGDTQYF	TGTGCCAGCAGTCTAGGGACTAGCGGGTCCGGAGATACGCAGTATTTT
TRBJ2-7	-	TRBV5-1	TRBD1	CASSTGQGCEQYF	TGCGCCAGCAGCACGGGACAGGGGTGCGAGCAGTACTTC
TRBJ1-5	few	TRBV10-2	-	CASTPEGVQPQHF	TGCGCCAGCACCCCGGAGGGAGTTCAGCCCCAGCATTTT
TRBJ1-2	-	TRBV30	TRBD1	CAFPRTGGFVYGYTF	TGTGCCTTCCCAAGGACAGGGGGCTTCGTCTATGGCTACACCTTC
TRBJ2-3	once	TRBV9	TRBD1	CASSVGTGPSTDTQYF	TGTGCCAGCAGCGTTGGGACAGGTCCTAGCACAGATACGCAGTATTTT
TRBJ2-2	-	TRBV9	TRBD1	CASSVHVTQGDFGELFF	TGTGCCAGCAGCGTACATGTGACACAGGGGGACTTCGGGGAGCTGTTTTTT
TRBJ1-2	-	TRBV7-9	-	CASSLSGLPKAGYTF	TGTGCCAGCAGCCTCTCAGGACTGCCTAAGGCGGGCTACACCTTC
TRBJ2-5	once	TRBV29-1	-	CSVVGRLGETQYF	TGCAGCGTTGTAGGCCGGCTCGGGGAAACCCAGTACTTC
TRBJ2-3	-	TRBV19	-	CASSSRRAAADTQYF	TGTGCCAGTAGTTCGAGGAGGGCCGCTGCAGATACGCAGTATTTT
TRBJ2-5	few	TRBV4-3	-	CASSQDLYQETQYF	TGCGCCAGCAGCCAAGATCTGTACCAAGAGACCCAGTACTTC